These T cell receptor beta chains were read from a single sample in a study of beta chain features in type 1 diabetes. The table came from immunoSEQ multiplex PCR; TCRdb's copy has only in-frame clones and leaves some out. The sample shows 200,000 to 250,000 clones, approximately 10% of them seen only once. Sequencing input: central memory CD4+ T cells from blood. The receptor source for this set is a man between 18 and 29 years old in good health. Each CDR3 is given with its conserved first and last residue. The D gene is left open where the match is weak. Rows may omit the clone size; those that give it use once, few, many or a size class.

J gene | D gene | V gene | clone size | CDR3 DNA | CDR3 protein
TRBJ2-5 | - | TRBV5-5 | - | TGTGCCAGCAGCTCCCCGCCGACAGGCGGAGAGACCCAGTACTTC | CASSSPPTGGETQYF
TRBJ2-5 | TRBD2 | TRBV4-3 | - | TGCGCCAGCAGCCCAGGGAGGGCCCTCCAAGAGACCCAGTACTTC | CASSPGRALQETQYF
TRBJ2-6 | - | TRBV25-1 | few | TGTGCCAGCAAGGGAGGTGGGGCCAACGTCCTGACTTTC | CASKGGGANVLTF
TRBJ2-7 | - | TRBV9 | - | TGTGCCAGCAGCGTAGGGTCGGGAGCGACCTACGAGCAGTACTTC | CASSVGSGATYEQYF
TRBJ2-7 | TRBD2 | TRBV6-1 | - | TGTGCCAGCAGTGAACATCGGGTAGCGGGAGGTTACGAGCAGTACTTC | CASSEHRVAGGYEQYF
TRBJ1-2 | - | TRBV30 | few | TGTGCCTGGAGTCCGGGTTCGGGGCTCTATGGCTACACCTTC | CAWSPGSGLYGYTF
TRBJ1-1 | TRBD1 | TRBV11-2 | - | TGTGCCAGCAGCACGACAGGGGGCGCCGACACTGAAGCTTTCTTT | CASSTTGGADTEAFF
TRBJ2-1 | - | TRBV7-9 | few | TGTGCCAGCACACCTTTTGCGGGGAGTTCCTACAATGAGCAGTTCTTC | CASTPFAGSSYNEQFF
TRBJ2-5 | - | TRBV30 | few | TGTGCCTGGAGTAGGGCACAGAGGGGGACCCAGTACTTC | CAWSRAQRGTQYF
TRBJ1-2 | TRBD1 | TRBV29-1 | - | TGCAGCGTTGAAAGGGACAGGGGGCGCTCCACCTTC | CSVERDRGRSTF
TRBJ2-5 | - | TRBV18 | many | TGTGCCAGCTCACTATTACAGGGTCAAGAGACCCAGTACTTC | CASSLLQGQETQYF
TRBJ1-4 | - | TRBV19 | few | TGTGCCAGTAGTATGAAATTGGATGAAAAACTGTTTTTT | CASSMKLDEKLFF